This TCR beta chain was obtained from a study of beta chain features in type 1 diabetes. Points from the study as a whole: All four CD4+ subsets of Type 1 diabetes patients contained TCRB CDR3s that were moderately but significantly shorter.

This clone was observed a few times. The antigen is unknown. The CDR3 has 14 amino acids. V gave up 4 bases and J gave up 3 bases; unmatched junction bases: 3. Germline assignment: CDR1 SGDLS and CDR2 YYNGEE. Expressed TCRB transcripts were sequenced after all isolated RNA was converted to cDNA. Assay: immunoSEQ multiplex PCR; the TCRdb copy retains only in-frame clones and omits some. The repertoire has around 250,000 clones, about 23% of them found once; the top ten carry roughly 0.013%. The chain recombines TRBV9 with TRBJ2-5; the match to TRBD2 covers 10 bases. Material for sequencing was naive CD4+ T cells from blood. This TCR came from a woman aged 30 to 39 with type 1 diabetes. The CDR3 protein is CASSPLAGEETQYF. CDR3 sequence (DNA): TGTGCCAGCAGCCCCCTAGCGGGAGAAGAGACCCAGTACTTC.